The 14 T cell receptor beta chains below all came from one sample that was sequenced in a study of blood T cell repertoires in COVID-19. The assay was immunoSEQ multiplex PCR, and TCRdb's table has in-frame clones only and misses some. The data contain around 100,000 clones, approximately 86% of them seen just once; the ten biggest clones take up about 1.8%. Input material: peripheral blood. These receptors came from an elderly man with acute or convalescent COVID-19.

The rearrangement joins TRBV15 to TRBJ1-1; 8 positions match TRBD1. Looked up from germline, CDR1 is LNHNV and CDR2 is YYDKDF (reference sequence). The CDR3 extends over 13 amino acids. The junction had 4 bases not matched to a gene; V was cut back by 3 bases and J by 7 bases. DNA for the CDR3: TGTGCCACCAGCAGGGCAGGGGGCAGTGAAGCTTTCTTT. Protein: CATSRAGGSEAFF.

There are a few counts of this clone. This chain links TRBV30 with TRBJ1-5; the match to TRBD1 covers 9 bases. Unmatched junction bases numbered 2, after V lost 1 base and J lost 4 bases. CDR1 and CDR2 (germline): GTSNPN, SVGIG (reference sequence). The length of the CDR3 is 14 residues. CDR3 loop: CAWSGGTGNQPQHF. The CDR3 bases are TGTGCCTGGAGTGGGGGGACAGGGAATCAGCCCCAGCATTTT. Combining the CDR3 with reference TRBV30 and TRBJ1-5 gives the whole variable domain SQTIHQWPATLVQPVGSPLSLECTVEGTSNPNLYWYRQAAGRGLQLLFYSVGIGQISSEVPQNLSASRPQDRQFILSSKKLLLSDSGFYLCAWSGGTGNQPQHFGDGTRLSIL.

This clone came up a few times. The chain carries TRBV2 and TRBJ2-2, with TRBD1 identical over 10 bases. The CDR3 totals 16 residues. In germline, CDR1 is SNHLY, CDR2 FYNNEI. Trimming at V came to 3 bases and at J to 4 bases, leaving 5 bases not matched to a gene. Written as DNA, the CDR3 is TGTGCCAGCAGTGATGACAGGGGGCTGCTCACCGGGGAGCTGTTTTTT. Amino acids: CASSDDRGLLTGELFF.

This chain connects TRBV6-2 or TRBV6-3 to TRBJ2-7; 8 bases fit TRBD2. The germline CDR1 and CDR2 sequences are MNHEY and SVGEGT. The CDR3 spans 16 residues. Losses at the gene ends were 2 bases for V and 2 bases for J; bases not matched to a gene: 8. The CDR3 DNA reads as TGTGCCAGCAGTTACAACCCAGCGGGAGCCACCTACGAGCAGTACTTC. Amino acid sequence: CASSYNPAGATYEQYF.

The chain recombines TRBV21-1 with TRBJ2-5; TRBD2 is the table's D call and was not checked against the DNA. TRBV21-1 is assigned pseudogene status. CDR3 length equals 16 residues. The chain's CDR3 is CASSKYGLGAQETQYF. Written as DNA, the CDR3 is TGTGCCAGCAGCAAATACGGACTAGGGGCTCAAGAGACCCAGTACTTC.

This chain uses TRBV19 with TRBJ2-3; 9 positions match TRBD1. The V gene end was trimmed by 3 bases and the J gene end by 7 bases; junction bases not matched to a gene: 11. Per the germline V gene, CDR1 is LNHDA and CDR2 is SQIVND (reference sequence). The length of the CDR3 is 16 residues. CDR3 sequence: CASSMAGQGSRNTQYF. The CDR3 nucleotides read TGTGCCAGTAGTATGGCGGGACAGGGTTCCCGGAATACGCAGTATTTT.

This sequence joins TRBV28 and TRBJ2-3; D uncertain. Germline V gene lookup returns CDR1 MDHEN and CDR2 SYDVKM. This CDR3 is built from 13 residues. Trimming pared 9 bases from V and 0 bases from J, leaving 10 bases between. The CDR3 reads CASSFLSTDTQYF. The CDR3 region has the DNA TGTGCCAGTAGCTTCCTCAGCACAGATACGCAGTATTTT.

This clone showed up many times. This sequence joins TRBV7-8 and TRBJ1-2; TRBD1 is a possible D gene (6 bases). Germline V CDR1 and CDR2: SGHVS, FQNEAQ. The CDR3 loop spans 15 amino acids. Trimming left V 5 bases short and J 4 bases short, with 17 bases between. The CDR3 nucleotides are TGTGCCAGCAGCCCCCGGGACACCGCACTCTATGGCTACACCTTC. It specifies CASSPRDTALYGYTF.

The rearrangement uses TRBV7-9 and TRBJ2-1, with 11 bases identical to TRBD1. The CDR3 loop spans 14 amino acids. CDR1 and CDR2 from the germline V gene are SEHNR and FQNEAQ (reference sequence). V shed 3 bases and J 13 bases; nucleotides not matched to a gene: 8. CDR3 in DNA: TGTGCCAGCAGCTTCCAAGGACAGGGGGCGAAACAGTTCTTC. It translates to CASSFQGQGAKQFF.

This clone was observed once. V usage is TRBV14 and J usage is TRBJ1-5, with TRBD1 matching over 8 bases. Per germline, CDR1 SGHDN and CDR2 FVKESK. This CDR3 comprises 17 residues. After removal of 0 bases from V and 3 bases from J, the junction contained 7 bases not matched to a gene. CDR3 bases: TGTGCCAGCAGCCAAGAGGACAGGGAATTCAACAATCAGCCCCAGCATTTT. Translation gives CASSQEDREFNNQPQHF.

The rearrangement joins TRBV11-2 to TRBJ2-1; maybe TRBD2 (5 bases). V dropped 5 bases and J dropped 0 bases, with 11 bases sitting between them. In germline, CDR1 is SGHAT, CDR2 FQNNGV. This CDR3 has 15 residues. As DNA, the CDR3 is TGTGCCAGCAGCACTAGAGTGCTCTCCTACAATGAGCAGTTCTTC. This gives the protein CASSTRVLSYNEQFF.

The chain uses TRBV11-2 and TRBJ2-1; TRBD2 agrees at 12 bases. The CDR3 consists of 17 residues. The germline V gene encodes CDR1 SGHAT and CDR2 FQNNGV. Trimming cost V 3 bases and J 0 bases; bases outside gene matches: 3. The CDR3 protein is CASSFPSGRASYNEQFF. Written as DNA, the CDR3 is TGTGCCAGCAGCTTTCCTAGCGGGAGGGCCTCCTACAATGAGCAGTTCTTC. The full variable domain, completed using reference TRBV11-2 and TRBJ2-1, is EAGVAQSPRYKIIEKRQSVAFWCNPISGHATLYWYQQILGQGPKLLIQFQNNGVVDDSQLPKDRFSAERLKGVDSTLKIQPAKLEDSAVYLCASSFPSGRASYNEQFFGPGTRLTVL.

This chain uses TRBV29-1 with TRBJ1-6, with D possibly being TRBD1 (6 bases). The CDR3 covers 13 residues. Germline CDR1 SQVTM, CDR2 ANQGSEA. The V end was cut by 4 bases, the J end by 7 bases, with 11 bases between. The CDR3 bases are TGCAGCGTTGGGTGGGGGCGAAATTCACCCCTCCACTTT. Translated: CSVGWGRNSPLHF.

This clone was counted a few times. The rearrangement uses TRBV27 and TRBJ2-1; 15 nucleotides agree with TRBD2. Trimming cost V 4 bases and J 6 bases; bases outside gene matches: 1. The CDR3 runs 15 residues. Germline CDR1 and CDR2: MNHEY and SMNVEV (reference sequence). CDR3 sequence (DNA): TGTGCCAGCAGTTGGACTAGCGGGAGGGCCAATGAGCAGTTCTTC. Translation gives CASSWTSGRANEQFF.